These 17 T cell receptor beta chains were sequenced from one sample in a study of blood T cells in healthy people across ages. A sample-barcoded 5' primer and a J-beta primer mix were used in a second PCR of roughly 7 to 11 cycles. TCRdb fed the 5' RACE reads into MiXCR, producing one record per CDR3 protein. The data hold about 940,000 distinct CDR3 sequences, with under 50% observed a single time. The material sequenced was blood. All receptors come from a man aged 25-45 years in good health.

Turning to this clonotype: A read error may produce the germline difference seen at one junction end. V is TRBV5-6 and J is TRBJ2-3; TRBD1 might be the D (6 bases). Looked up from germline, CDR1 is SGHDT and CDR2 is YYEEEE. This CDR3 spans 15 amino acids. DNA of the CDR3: TGTGCCAGCAGCTCCGGGACATGGAACACAGATGCGCAGTATTTT. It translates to CASSSGTWNTDAQYF.

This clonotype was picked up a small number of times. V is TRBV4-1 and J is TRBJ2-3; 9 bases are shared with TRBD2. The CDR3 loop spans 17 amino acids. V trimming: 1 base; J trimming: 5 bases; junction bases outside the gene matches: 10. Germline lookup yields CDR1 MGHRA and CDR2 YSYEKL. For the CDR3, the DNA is TGCGCCAGCAGCCAAGCCTGGAATAGCGGGGGAGTAGATACGCAGTATTTT. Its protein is CASSQAWNSGGVDTQYF.

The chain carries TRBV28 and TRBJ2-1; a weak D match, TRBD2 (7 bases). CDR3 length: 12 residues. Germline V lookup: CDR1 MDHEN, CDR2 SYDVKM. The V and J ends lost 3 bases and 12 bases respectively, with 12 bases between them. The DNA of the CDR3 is TGTGCCAGCAGTTTTGGGGGAGGGGGGCAGTTCTTC. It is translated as CASSFGGGGQFF. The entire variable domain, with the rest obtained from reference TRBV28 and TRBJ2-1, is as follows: DVKVTQSSRYLVKRTGEKVFLECVQDMDHENMFWYRQDPGLGLRLIYFSYDVKMKEKGDIPEGYSVSREKKERFSLILESASTNQTSMYLCASSFGGGGQFFGPGTRLTVL.

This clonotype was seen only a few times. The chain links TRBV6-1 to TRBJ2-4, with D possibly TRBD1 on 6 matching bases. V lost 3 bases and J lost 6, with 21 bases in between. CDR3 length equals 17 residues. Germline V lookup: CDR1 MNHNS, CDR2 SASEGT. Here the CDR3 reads CASSDQVEALGGNIQYF. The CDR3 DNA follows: TGTGCCAGCAGTGACCAAGTAGAGGCCCTAGGGGGAAACATTCAGTACTTC.

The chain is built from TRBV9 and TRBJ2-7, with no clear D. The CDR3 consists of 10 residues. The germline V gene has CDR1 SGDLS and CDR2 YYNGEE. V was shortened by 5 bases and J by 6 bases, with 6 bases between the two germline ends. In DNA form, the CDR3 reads TGTGCCAGCAGTGAACCCGAGCAGTACTTC. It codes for CASSEPEQYF.

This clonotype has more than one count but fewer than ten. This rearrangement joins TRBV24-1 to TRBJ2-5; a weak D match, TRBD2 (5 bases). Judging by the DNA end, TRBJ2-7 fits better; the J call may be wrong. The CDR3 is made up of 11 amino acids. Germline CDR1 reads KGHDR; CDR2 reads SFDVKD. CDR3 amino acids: CATSVRGEQYF. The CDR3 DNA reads TGTGCCACCAGTGTTCGGGGCGAGCAGTACTTC.

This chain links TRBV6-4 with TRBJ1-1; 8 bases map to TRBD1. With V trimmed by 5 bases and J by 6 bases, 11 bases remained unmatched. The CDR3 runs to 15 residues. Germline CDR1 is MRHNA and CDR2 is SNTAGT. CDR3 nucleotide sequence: TGTGCCAGCAGTAGATCCCCCGGACAGGGATCTGAAGCTTTCTTT. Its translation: CASSRSPGQGSEAFF.

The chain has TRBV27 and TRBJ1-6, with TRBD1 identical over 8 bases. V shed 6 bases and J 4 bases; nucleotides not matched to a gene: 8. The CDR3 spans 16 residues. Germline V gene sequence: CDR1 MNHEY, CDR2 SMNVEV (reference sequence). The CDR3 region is CASSARGPGYNSPLHF. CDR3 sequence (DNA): TGTGCCAGCAGCGCCAGGGGGCCCGGATATAATTCACCCCTCCACTTT.

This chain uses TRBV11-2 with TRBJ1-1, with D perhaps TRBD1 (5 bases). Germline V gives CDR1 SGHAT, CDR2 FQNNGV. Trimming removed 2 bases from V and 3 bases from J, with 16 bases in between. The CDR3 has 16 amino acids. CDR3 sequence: CASSLRSGSVYTEAFF. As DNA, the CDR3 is TGTGCCAGCAGCTTACGTTCAGGGTCGGTGTACACTGAAGCTTTCTTT.

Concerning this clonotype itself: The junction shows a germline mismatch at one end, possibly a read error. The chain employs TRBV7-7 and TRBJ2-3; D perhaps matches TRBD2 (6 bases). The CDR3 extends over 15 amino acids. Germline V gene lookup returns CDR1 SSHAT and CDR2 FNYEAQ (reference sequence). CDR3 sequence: CASSLVLAWPDTQYF. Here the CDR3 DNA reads TGTGCTAGCAGCTTAGTACTAGCTTGGCCAGATACGCAGTATTTT.

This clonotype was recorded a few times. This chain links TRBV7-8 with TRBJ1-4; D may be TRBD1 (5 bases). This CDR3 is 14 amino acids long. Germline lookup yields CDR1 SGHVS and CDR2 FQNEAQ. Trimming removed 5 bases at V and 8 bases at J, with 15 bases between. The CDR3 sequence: CASSPVEGKEKLFF. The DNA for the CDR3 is TGTGCCAGCAGCCCCGTGGAGGGGAAAGAAAAACTGTTTTTT.

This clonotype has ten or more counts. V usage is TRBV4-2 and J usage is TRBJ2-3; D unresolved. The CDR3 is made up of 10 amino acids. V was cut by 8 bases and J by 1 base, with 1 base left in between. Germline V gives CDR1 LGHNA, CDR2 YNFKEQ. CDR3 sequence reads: CASGTDTQYF. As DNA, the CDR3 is TGTGCCAGCGGCACAGATACGCAGTATTTT.

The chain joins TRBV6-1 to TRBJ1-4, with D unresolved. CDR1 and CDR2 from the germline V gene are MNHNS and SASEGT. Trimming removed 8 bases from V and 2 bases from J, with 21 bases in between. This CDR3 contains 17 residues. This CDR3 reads CASGGPRGWSTNEKLFF. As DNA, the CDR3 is TGTGCCAGCGGAGGGCCCCGAGGTTGGTCTACTAATGAAAAACTGTTTTTT.

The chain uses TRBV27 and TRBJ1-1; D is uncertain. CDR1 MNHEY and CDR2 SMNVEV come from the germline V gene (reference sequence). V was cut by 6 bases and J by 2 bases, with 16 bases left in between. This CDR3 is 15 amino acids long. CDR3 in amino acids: CASRLGQAGNTEAFF. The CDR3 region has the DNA TGTGCCAGCAGATTAGGGCAGGCGGGAAACACTGAAGCTTTCTTT.

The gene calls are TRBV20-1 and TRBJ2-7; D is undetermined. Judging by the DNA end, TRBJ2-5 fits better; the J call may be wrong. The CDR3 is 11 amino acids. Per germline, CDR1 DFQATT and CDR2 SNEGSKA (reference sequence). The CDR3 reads CSAGSKGTQYF. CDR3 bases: TGCAGTGCTGGATCAAAGGGGACCCAGTACTTC.

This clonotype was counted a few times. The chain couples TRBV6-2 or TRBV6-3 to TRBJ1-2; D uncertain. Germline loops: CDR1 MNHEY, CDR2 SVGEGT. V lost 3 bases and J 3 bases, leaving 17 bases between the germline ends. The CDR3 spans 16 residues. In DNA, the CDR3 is TGTGCCAGCAGTTATCCCGCCGAAAGGGAAGACTATGGCTACACCTTC. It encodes CASSYPAEREDYGYTF.

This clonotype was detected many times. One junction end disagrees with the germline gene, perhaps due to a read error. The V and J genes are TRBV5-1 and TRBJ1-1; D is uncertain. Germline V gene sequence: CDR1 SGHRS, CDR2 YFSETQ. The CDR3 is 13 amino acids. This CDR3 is CASSLGAGTEAFF. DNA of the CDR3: TGTGCCAGCAGCTTAGGAGCGGGGACTGAAGCTTTCTTT.